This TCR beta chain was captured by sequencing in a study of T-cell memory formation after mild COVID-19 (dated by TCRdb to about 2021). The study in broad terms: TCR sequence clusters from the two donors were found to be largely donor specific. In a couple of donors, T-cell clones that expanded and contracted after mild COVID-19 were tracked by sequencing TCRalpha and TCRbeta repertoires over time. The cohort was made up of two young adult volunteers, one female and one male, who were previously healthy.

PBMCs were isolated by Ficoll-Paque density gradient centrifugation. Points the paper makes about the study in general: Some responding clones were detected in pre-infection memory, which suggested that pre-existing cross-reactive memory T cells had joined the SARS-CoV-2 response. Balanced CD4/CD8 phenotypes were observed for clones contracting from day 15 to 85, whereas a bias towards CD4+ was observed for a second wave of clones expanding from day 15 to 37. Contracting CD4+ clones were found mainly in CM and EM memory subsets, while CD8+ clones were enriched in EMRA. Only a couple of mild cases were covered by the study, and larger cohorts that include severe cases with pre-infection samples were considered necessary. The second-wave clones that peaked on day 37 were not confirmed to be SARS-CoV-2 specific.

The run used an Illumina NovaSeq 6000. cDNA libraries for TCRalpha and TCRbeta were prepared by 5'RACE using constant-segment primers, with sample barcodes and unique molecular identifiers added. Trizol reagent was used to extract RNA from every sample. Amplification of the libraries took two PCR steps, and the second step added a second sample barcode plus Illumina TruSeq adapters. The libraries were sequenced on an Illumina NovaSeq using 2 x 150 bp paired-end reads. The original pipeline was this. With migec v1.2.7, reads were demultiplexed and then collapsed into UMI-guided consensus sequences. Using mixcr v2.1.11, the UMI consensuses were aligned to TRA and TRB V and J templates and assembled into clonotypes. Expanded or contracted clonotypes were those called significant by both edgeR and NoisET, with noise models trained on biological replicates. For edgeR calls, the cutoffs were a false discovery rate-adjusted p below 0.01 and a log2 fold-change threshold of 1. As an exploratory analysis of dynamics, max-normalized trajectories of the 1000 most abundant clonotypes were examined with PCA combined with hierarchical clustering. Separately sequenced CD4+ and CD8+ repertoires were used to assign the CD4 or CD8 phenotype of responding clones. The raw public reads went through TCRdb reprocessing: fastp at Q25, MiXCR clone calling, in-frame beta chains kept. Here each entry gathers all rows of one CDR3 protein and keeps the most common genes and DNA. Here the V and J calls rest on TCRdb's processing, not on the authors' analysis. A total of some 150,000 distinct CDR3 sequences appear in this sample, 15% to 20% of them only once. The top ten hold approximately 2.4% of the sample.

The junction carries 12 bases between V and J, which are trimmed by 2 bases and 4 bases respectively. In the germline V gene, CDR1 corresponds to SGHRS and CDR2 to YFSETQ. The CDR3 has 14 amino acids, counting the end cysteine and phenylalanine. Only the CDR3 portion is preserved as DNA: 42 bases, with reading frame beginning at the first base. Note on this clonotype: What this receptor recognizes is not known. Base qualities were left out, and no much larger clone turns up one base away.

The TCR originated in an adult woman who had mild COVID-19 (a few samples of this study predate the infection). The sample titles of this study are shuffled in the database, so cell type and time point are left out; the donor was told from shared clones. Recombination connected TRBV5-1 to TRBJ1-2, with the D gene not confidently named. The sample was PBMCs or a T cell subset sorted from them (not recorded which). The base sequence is TGCGCCAGCAGCTTTCGGGAGCGGGGCTATGGCTACACCTTC. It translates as CASSFRERGYGYTF.